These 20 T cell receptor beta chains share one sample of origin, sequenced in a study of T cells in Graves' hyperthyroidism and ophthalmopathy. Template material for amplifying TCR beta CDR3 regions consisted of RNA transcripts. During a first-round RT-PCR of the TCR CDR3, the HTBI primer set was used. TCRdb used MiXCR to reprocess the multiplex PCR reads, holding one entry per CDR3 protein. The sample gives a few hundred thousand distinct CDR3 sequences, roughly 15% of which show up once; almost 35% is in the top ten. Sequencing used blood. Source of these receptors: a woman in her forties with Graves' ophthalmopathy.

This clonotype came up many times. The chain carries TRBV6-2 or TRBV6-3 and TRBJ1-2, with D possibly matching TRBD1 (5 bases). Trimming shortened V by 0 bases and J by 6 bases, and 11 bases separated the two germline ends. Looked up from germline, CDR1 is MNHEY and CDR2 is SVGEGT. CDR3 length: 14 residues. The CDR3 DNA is TGTGCCAGCAGTTACTCGCCAGGGCTAAATGGCTACACCTTC. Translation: CASSYSPGLNGYTF.

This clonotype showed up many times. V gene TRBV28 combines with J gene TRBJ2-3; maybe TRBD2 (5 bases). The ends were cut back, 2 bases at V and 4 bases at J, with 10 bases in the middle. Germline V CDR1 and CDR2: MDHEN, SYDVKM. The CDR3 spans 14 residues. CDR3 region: CASSLRQEADTQYF. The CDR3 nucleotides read TGTGCCAGCAGTTTACGCCAGGAGGCAGATACGCAGTATTTT. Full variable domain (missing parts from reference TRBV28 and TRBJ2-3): DVKVTQSSRYLVKRTGEKVFLECVQDMDHENMFWYRQDPGLGLRLIYFSYDVKMKEKGDIPEGYSVSREKKERFSLILESASTNQTSMYLCASSLRQEADTQYFGPGTRLTVL.

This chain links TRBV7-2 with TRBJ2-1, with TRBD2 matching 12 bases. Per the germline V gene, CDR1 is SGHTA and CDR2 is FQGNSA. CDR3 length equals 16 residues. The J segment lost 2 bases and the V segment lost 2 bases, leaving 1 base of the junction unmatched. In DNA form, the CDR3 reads TGTGCCAGCAGCTTATCTAGCGGGGGGGCCTACAATGAGCAGTTCTTC. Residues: CASSLSSGGAYNEQFF.

The CDR3, as DNA: TGTGCCAGCAGCTACGGCAGGAGTCATACCAATTATAGCAATCAGCCCCAGCATTTT. Amino acids: CASSYGRSHTNYSNQPQHF. This sequence joins TRBV5-6 and TRBJ1-5; D remains ambiguous. Trimming shortened V by 3 bases and J by 0 bases, and 22 bases separated the two germline ends. Per the germline V gene, CDR1 is SGHDT and CDR2 is YYEEEE. This CDR3 spans 19 amino acids.

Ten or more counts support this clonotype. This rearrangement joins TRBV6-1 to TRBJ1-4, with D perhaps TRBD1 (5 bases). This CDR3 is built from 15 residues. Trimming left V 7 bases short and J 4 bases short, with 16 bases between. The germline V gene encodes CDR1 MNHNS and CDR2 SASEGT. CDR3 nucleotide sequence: TGTGCCAGCAACCGACTGGGGGGTTATAATGAAAAACTGTTTTTT. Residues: CASNRLGGYNEKLFF.

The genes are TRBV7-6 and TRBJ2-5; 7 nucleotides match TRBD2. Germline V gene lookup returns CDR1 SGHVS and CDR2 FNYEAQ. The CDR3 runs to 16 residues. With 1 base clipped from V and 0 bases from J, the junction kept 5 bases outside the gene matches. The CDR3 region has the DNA TGTGCCAGCAGCTTAGAAGGGAGGGGATACCAAGAGACCCAGTACTTC. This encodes CASSLEGRGYQETQYF. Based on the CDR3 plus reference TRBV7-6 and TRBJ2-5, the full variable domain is GAGVSQSPRYKVTKRGQDVALRCDPISGHVSLYWYRQALGQGPEFLTYFNYEAQQDKSGLPNDRFSAERPEGSISTLTIQRTEQRDSAMYRCASSLEGRGYQETQYFGPGTRLLVL.

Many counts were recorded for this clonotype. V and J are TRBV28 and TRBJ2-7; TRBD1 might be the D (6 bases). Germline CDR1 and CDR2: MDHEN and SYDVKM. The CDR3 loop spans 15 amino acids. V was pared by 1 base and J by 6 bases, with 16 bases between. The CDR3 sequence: CASSLYGQGLREQYF. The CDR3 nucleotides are TGTGCCAGCAGTTTATACGGTCAGGGGCTACGCGAGCAGTACTTC.

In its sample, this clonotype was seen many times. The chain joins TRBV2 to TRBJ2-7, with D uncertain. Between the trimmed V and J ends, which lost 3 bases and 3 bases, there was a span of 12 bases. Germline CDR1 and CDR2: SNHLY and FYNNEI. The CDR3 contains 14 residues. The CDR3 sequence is CASSEGGFNYEQYF. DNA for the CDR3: TGTGCCAGCAGTGAGGGTGGATTCAACTACGAGCAGTACTTC.

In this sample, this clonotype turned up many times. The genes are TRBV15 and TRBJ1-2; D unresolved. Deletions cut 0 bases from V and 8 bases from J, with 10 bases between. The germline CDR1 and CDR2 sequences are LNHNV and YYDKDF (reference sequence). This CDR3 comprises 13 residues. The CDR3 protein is CATSREFKYGYTF. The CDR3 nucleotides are TGTGCCACCAGCAGAGAGTTCAAGTACGGCTACACCTTC.

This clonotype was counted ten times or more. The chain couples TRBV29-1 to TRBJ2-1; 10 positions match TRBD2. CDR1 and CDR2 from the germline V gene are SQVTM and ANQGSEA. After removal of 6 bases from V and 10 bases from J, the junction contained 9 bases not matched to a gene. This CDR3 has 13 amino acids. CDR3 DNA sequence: TGCAGCGTGTGGACTAGCGGAGCAGGAGAGCAGTTCTTC. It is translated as CSVWTSGAGEQFF.

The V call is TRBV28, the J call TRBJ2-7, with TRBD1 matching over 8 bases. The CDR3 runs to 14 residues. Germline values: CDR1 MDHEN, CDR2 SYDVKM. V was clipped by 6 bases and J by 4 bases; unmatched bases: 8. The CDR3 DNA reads TGTGCCAGCAGCAACCGACAGGGGAATTACGAGCAGTACTTC. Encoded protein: CASSNRQGNYEQYF.

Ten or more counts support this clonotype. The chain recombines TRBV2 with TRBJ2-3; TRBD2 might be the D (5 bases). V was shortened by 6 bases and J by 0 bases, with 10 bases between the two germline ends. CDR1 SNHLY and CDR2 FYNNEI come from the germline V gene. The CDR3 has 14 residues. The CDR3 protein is CASSRGLSTDTQYF. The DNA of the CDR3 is TGTGCCAGCAGCCGAGGACTGAGCACAGATACGCAGTATTTT.

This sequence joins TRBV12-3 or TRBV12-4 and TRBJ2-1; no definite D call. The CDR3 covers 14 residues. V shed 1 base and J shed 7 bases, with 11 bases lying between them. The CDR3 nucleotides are TGTGCCAGCAGTTTAGATGGCACTTTGAATGAGCAGTTCTTC. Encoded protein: CASSLDGTLNEQFF.

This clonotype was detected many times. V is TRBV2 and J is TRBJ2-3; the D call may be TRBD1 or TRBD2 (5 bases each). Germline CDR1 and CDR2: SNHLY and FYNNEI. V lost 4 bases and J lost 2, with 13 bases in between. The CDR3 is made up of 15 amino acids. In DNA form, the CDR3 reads TGTGCCAGCAGTGGAGGGGAACTACACACAGATACGCAGTATTTT. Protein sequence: CASSGGELHTDTQYF. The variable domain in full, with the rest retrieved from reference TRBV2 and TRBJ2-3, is EPEVTQTPSHQVTQMGQEVILRCVPISNHLYFYWYRQILGQKVEFLVSFYNNEISEKSEIFDDQFSVERPDGSNFTLKIRSTKLEDSAMYFCASSGGELHTDTQYFGPGTRLTVL.

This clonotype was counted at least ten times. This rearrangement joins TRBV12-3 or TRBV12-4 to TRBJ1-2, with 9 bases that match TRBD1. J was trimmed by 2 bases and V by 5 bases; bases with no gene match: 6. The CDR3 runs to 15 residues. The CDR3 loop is CASSRSTGGNYGYTF. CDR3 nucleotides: TGTGCCAGCAGTCGATCAACAGGGGGCAACTATGGCTACACCTTC.

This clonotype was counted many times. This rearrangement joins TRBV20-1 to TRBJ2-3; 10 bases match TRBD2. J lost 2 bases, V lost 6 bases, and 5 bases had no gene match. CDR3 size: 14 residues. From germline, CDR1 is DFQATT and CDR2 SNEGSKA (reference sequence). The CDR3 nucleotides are TGCAGTGCAACAAGCGGGGGGGTCACAGATACGCAGTATTTT. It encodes CSATSGGVTDTQYF.

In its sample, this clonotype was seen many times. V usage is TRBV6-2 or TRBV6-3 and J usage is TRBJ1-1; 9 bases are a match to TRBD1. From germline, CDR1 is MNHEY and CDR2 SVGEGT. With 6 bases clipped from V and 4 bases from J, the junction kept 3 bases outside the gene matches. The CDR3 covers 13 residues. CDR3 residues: CASRQGAGTEAFF. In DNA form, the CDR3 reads TGTGCCAGCAGACAGGGGGCGGGCACTGAAGCTTTCTTT.

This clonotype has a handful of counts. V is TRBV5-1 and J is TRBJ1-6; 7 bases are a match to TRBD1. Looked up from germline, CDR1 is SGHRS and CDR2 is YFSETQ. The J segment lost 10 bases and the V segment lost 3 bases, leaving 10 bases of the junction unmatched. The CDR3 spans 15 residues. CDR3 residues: CASSSGDSNNSPLHF. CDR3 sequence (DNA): TGCGCCAGCAGCTCCGGGGACAGTAACAACTCACCCCTCCACTTT. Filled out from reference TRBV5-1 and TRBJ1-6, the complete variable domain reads KAGVTQTPRYLIKTRGQQVTLSCSPISGHRSVSWYQQTPGQGLQFLFEYFSETQRNKGNFPGRFSGRQFSNSRSEMNVSTLELGDSALYLCASSSGDSNNSPLHFGNGTRLTVT.

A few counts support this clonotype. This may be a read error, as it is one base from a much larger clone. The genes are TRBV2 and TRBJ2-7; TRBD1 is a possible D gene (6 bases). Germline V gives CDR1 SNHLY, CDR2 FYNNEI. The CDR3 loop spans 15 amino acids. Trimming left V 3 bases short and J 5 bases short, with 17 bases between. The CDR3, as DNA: TGTGCCAGCAGTGACACTCGAACAGGGACCCACGAGCAGTACTTC. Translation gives CASSDTRTGTHEQYF.

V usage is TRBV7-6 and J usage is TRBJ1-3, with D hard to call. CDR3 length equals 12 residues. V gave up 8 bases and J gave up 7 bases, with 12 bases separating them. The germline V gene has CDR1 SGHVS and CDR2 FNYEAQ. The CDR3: CASGLKPNTIYF. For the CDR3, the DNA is TGTGCCAGCGGCCTTAAGCCCAACACCATATATTTT.